This TCR beta chain was found in a study of cytomegalovirus exposure and HLA in healthy donors. CDR1 and CDR2 from the germline V gene are MNHEY and SMNVEV (reference sequence). V lost 8 bases and J 4 bases, leaving 8 bases between the germline ends. The CDR3 runs 11 residues. This clone was found a few times. Its specificity is unknown. PCR primers comprised 60 Vbeta and 13 Jbeta primers. The repertoire was sequenced with immunoSEQ multiplex PCR; TCRdb's copy has only in-frame clones and lacks some. Among 110,000 to 150,000 clones listed, about 72% were seen once. Whole-study findings and limits: In a later analysis, productive TCRs from donors in an Asian-associated ancestry cluster reportedly carried fewer N-insertions than the cohort mean. For most TCR beta V segments, an earlier analysis put the productive rate at about 87% or about 30% of the time.

The sequenced sample consisted of PBMCs. The J gene is TRBJ1-1, the V gene TRBV27, with D unresolved. The receptor comes from a middle-aged man in good health and CMV-seronegative. Written as DNA, the CDR3 is TGTGCCAGCGGTCAGGTCACTGAAGCTTTCTTT. This codes for CASGQVTEAFF.